The TCR beta chain under discussion was sequenced for a study of CD8+ T cells in alopecia areata. Germline CDR1 and CDR2: LNHDA and SQIVND (reference sequence). V was cut by 5 bases and J by 7 bases, with 21 bases left in between. CDR3 length equals 16 residues. Extracted RNA was reverse transcribed into cDNA, the sequencing template. The assay was immunoSEQ multiplex PCR, and TCRdb's table has in-frame clones only and misses some. Counted here are approximately 170,000 clones, less than 80% occurring once; the ten biggest clones make up 13% to 15%. The treatment here: oral pan-JAK inhibitor, 5-10 mg twice daily. A note on this clone: The antigen is unknown.

Study results and caveats: Higher clonality was seen in lesional scalp than in normal scalp, especially in alopecia totalis/universalis.

The receptor was derived from a human donor with alopecia areata. This chain joins TRBV19 and TRBJ2-1; D may be TRBD2 (6 bases). The sequenced sample was CD4+ T cells sorted from blood, obtained at week 24, from a patient treated with tofacitinib. This chain's CDR3 is CASSPPSRGLWNEQFF. The CDR3 DNA follows: TGTGCCAGTAGTCCCCCTTCGCGGGGCCTATGGAATGAGCAGTTCTTC.